The T cell receptor (beta chain) under discussion was sequenced for a study of CD8+CD57+ T cells in acquired aplastic anemia. Selection for sequencing was limited to patients who had shown CD8+CD57+ cell expansion by flow cytometry. This clonotype was recorded at least ten times. Germline trimming cut 10 bases from V and 5 bases from J; bases unmatched to any gene: 16. Per germline, CDR1 ENHRY and CDR2 SYGVKD. The CDR3 is 15 amino acids. TCR beta VDJ and CDR3 were profiled, and genomic DNA was the template. TCRdb re-derived calls from the reads in MiXCR, one entry per CDR3 protein. The table records 400,000 to 600,000 distinct CDR3 sequences, around a third of them present only once.

This clonotype originated in a human donor with aplastic anemia. The rearrangement links TRBV10-3 to TRBJ2-7; 8 nucleotides agree with TRBD2. The sample taken for sequencing was sorted CD4+, CD8+, or CD8+CD57+ T cells (not recorded which) from PBMCs. The CDR3 loop reads CATTTGTSSGNEQYF. CDR3 sequence (DNA): TGTGCCACCACAACCGGGACTAGTTCGGGCAACGAGCAGTACTTC.